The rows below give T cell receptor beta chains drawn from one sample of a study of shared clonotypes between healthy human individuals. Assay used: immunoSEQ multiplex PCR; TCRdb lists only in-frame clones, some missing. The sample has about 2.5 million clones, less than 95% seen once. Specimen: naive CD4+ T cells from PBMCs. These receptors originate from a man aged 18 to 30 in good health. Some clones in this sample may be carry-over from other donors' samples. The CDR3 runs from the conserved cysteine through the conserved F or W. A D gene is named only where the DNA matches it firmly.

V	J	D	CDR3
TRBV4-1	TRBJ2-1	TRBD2	CASSQGLAGGNEQFF
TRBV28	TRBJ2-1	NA	CASRQAGPLYNEQFF
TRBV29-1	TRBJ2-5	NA	CSADHNQETQYF
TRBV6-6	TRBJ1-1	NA	CASSSLLDGKGAFF
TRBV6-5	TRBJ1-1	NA	CASSPNPGWTEAFF
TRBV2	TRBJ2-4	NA	CASSEARGLGKNIQYF
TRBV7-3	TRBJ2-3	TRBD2	CASSLTGGFTDTQYF
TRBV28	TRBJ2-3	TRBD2	CASSPGWLAASTDTQYF
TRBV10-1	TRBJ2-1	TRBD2	CASSDSGLAGVPEQFF
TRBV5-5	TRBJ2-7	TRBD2	CASSLGAVGREQYF
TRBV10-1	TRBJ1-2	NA	CASSGGDASGGYTF
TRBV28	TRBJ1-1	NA	CASSPAHTEAFF
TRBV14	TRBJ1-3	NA	CASSQTSGRGNTIYF
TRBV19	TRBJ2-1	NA	CATKRGHTYNEQFF
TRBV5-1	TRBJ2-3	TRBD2	CASSLPGRGGTDTQYF
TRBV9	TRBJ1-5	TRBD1	CASSGGQGTINQPQHF
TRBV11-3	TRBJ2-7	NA	CASRQAGGREQYF
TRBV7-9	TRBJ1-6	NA	CASSTRQVLALHF
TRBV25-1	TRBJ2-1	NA	CASSESKVGKAYNEQFF
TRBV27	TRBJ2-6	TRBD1	CASSRRDRGSTGANVLTF
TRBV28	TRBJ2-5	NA	CASSSFDRYQETQYF
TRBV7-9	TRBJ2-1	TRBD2	CASSPRLAGGYNEQFF
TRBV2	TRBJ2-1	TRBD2	CASSEPGLGTNEQFF
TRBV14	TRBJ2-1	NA	CASSRRDLNEQFF
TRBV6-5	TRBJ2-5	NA	CASSYSWFQETQYF
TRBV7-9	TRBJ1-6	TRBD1	CASSLPDRPLHF
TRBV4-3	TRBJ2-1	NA	CASSLGGPNEQFF
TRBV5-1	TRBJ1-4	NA	CASSLFGDLETEKLFF
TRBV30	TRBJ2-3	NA	CAWTPNFKWATTDTQYF
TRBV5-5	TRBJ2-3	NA	CASSLFLTGYATQYF
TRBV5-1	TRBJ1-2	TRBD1	CASSVGQGGGYTF
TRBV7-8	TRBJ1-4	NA	CASSLAHSGPPEKLFF
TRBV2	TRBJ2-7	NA	CASSDPTVYEQYF
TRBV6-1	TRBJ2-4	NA	CASSARGAKNIQYF
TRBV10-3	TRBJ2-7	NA	CAISPVGNGYEQYF
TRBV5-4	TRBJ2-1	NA	CASWDGGAAYNEQFF
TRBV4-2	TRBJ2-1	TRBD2	CASSQEGTSFNEQFF
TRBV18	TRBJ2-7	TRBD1	CASSLSRGPYEQYF
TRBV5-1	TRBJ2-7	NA	CASSYPGVEQYF
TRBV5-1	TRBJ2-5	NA	CASSLGTSSYQETQYF
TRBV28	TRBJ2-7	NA	CASSLDRRAEQYF
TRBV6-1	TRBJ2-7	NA	CASSELGGPYEQYF
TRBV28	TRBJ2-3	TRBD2	CASSLRRTSGRAEGADTQYF
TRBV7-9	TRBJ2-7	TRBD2	CASSLGAGVIYEQYF